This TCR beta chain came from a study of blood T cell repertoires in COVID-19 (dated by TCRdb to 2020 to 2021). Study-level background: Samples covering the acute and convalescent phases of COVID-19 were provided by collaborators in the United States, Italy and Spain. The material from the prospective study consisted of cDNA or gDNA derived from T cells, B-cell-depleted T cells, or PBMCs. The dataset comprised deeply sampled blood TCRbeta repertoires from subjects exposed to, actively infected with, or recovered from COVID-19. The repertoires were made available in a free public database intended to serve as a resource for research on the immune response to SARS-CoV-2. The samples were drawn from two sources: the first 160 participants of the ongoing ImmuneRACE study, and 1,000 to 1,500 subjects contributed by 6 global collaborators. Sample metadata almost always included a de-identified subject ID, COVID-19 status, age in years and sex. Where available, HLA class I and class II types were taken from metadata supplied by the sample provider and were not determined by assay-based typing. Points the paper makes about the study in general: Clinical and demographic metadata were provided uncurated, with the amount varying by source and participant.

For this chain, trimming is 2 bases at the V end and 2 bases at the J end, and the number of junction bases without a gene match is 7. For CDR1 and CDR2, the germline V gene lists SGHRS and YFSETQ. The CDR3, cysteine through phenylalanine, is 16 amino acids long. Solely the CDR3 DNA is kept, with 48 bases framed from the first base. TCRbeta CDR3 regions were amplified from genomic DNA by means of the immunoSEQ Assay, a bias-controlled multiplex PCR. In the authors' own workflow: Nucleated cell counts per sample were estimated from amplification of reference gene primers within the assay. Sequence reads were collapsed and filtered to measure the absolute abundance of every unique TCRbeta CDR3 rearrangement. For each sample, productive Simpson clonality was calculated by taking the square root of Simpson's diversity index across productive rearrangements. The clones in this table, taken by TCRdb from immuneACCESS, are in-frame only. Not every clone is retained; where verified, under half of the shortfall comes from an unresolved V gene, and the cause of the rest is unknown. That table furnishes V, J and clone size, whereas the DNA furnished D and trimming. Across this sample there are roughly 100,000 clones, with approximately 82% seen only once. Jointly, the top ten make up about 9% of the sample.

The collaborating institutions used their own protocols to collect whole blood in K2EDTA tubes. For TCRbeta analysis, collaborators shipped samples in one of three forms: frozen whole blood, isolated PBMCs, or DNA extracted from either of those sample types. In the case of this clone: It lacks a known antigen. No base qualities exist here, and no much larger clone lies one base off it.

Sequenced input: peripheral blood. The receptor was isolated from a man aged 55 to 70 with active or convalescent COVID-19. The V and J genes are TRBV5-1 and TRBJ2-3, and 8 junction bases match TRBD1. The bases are TGCGCCAGCAGCTTAGGACAGGGACCCCACACAGATACGCAGTATTTT. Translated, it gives CASSLGQGPHTDTQYF.